Listed below are T cell receptor beta chains from one sample, sequenced in a study of T cell responses to AZD1222 COVID-19 vaccine. Produced via immunoSEQ multiplex PCR; TCRdb's table is partial and in-frame only. There are 60,000 to 75,000 clones in the sample; approximately 90% occur only once, and 4% to 5% lies in the top ten. The sequenced sample was peripheral blood, obtained on day 0 of AZD1222 vaccination. These receptors all stem from an adult in good health. Both conserved end residues are part of each CDR3. A D gene is named only where the DNA matches it firmly. Part of the rows lack a size; the others show once, few, many or a class for expanded clones.

v_gene: TRBV6-5; d_gene: TRBD1; j_gene: TRBJ1-2; abundance: -; CDR3aa: CASSYSHRGAYGYTF; CDR3nt: TGTGCCAGCAGTTACTCTCACAGGGGGGCGTATGGCTACACCTTC
v_gene: TRBV3-1/TRBV3-2; d_gene: TRBD1; j_gene: TRBJ1-1; abundance: -; CDR3aa: CASSHRQGTEAFF; CDR3nt: TGTGCCAGCAGTCATCGACAGGGCACTGAAGCTTTCTTT
v_gene: TRBV19; d_gene: -; j_gene: TRBJ2-5; abundance: -; CDR3aa: CASSIDLRGAKETQYF; CDR3nt: TGTGCCAGTAGTATAGATCTCCGGGGGGCAAAAGAGACCCAGTACTTC
v_gene: TRBV2; d_gene: TRBD1; j_gene: TRBJ1-1; abundance: few; CDR3aa: CASSEANRGGTEAFF; CDR3nt: TGTGCCAGCAGTGAAGCCAACAGGGGAGGGACTGAAGCTTTCTTT
v_gene: TRBV6-2/TRBV6-3; d_gene: TRBD2; j_gene: TRBJ2-3; abundance: -; CDR3aa: CASSSSGATDTQYF; CDR3nt: TGTGCCAGCAGTTCTAGCGGGGCCACAGATACGCAGTATTTT
v_gene: TRBV6-1; d_gene: TRBD2; j_gene: TRBJ2-2; abundance: -; CDR3aa: CASSEGLAGGVRTGELFF; CDR3nt: TGTGCCAGCAGTGAAGGGCTAGCGGGGGGAGTCCGCACCGGGGAGCTGTTTTTT
v_gene: TRBV5-1; d_gene: TRBD2; j_gene: TRBJ2-3; abundance: once; CDR3aa: CASSLPSGASTDTQYF; CDR3nt: TGCGCCAGCAGCCTTCCTAGCGGGGCTAGCACAGATACGCAGTATTTT
v_gene: TRBV27; d_gene: -; j_gene: TRBJ1-2; abundance: -; CDR3aa: CASSSAGSGNYGYTF; CDR3nt: TGTGCCAGCAGTTCCGCAGGGTCCGGTAACTATGGCTACACCTTC
v_gene: TRBV29-1; d_gene: TRBD2; j_gene: TRBJ2-1; abundance: -; CDR3aa: CSSLPGVAGGNEQFF; CDR3nt: TGCAGCTCGCTACCAGGGGTAGCGGGGGGGAATGAGCAGTTCTTC
v_gene: TRBV5-4; d_gene: -; j_gene: TRBJ1-3; abundance: few; CDR3aa: CASSRHINSGNTIYF; CDR3nt: TGTGCCAGCAGCCGCCACATAAACTCTGGAAACACCATATATTTT
v_gene: TRBV7-7; d_gene: TRBD2; j_gene: TRBJ2-3; abundance: -; CDR3aa: CASSPRAGATDTQYF; CDR3nt: TGTGCCAGCAGCCCTAGAGCGGGGGCCACAGATACGCAGTATTTT
v_gene: TRBV19; d_gene: -; j_gene: TRBJ2-3; abundance: few; CDR3aa: CASSRLGLATDTQYF; CDR3nt: TGTGCCAGTAGTAGGCTGGGGCTAGCCACAGATACGCAGTATTTT
v_gene: TRBV19; d_gene: -; j_gene: TRBJ1-1; abundance: -; CDR3aa: CASSIRGSLNTEAFF; CDR3nt: TGTGCCAGTAGTATAAGGGGCAGTCTGAACACTGAAGCTTTCTTT
v_gene: TRBV10-3; d_gene: -; j_gene: TRBJ2-7; abundance: -; CDR3aa: CAISESTANYEQYF; CDR3nt: TGTGCCATCAGTGAGTCCACGGCCAACTACGAGCAGTACTTC
v_gene: TRBV3-1/TRBV3-2; d_gene: -; j_gene: TRBJ2-1; abundance: -; CDR3aa: CASSQLGGNNEQFF; CDR3nt: TGTGCCAGCAGCCAGCTAGGGGGGAACAATGAGCAGTTCTTC
v_gene: TRBV6-5; d_gene: -; j_gene: TRBJ2-3; abundance: -; CDR3aa: CASSYTDTDTQYF; CDR3nt: TGTGCCAGCAGTTACACCGACACAGATACGCAGTATTTT
v_gene: TRBV7-2; d_gene: -; j_gene: TRBJ2-2; abundance: -; CDR3aa: CASSLVGPLSGELFF; CDR3nt: TGTGCCAGCAGCTTAGTGGGACCCCTATCCGGGGAGCTGTTTTTT
v_gene: TRBV9; d_gene: -; j_gene: TRBJ1-1; abundance: -; CDR3aa: CASSVGGVNTEAFF; CDR3nt: TGTGCCAGCAGCGTAGGGGGAGTGAACACTGAAGCTTTCTTT
v_gene: TRBV24-1; d_gene: TRBD2; j_gene: TRBJ2-1; abundance: -; CDR3aa: CATSENTSAGQFF; CDR3nt: TGTGCCACCAGTGAAAATACTAGCGCTGGGCAGTTCTTC
v_gene: TRBV6-2/TRBV6-3; d_gene: -; j_gene: TRBJ1-5; abundance: -; CDR3aa: CASSYSGPSAQHF; CDR3nt: TGTGCCAGCAGTTACTCGGGGCCTTCGGCCCAGCATTTT
v_gene: TRBV7-2; d_gene: TRBD2; j_gene: TRBJ2-7; abundance: -; CDR3aa: CASSPSGGQSYEQYF; CDR3nt: TGTGCCAGCAGCCCTAGCGGGGGACAGTCCTACGAGCAGTACTTC
v_gene: TRBV29-1; d_gene: TRBD1; j_gene: TRBJ2-7; abundance: -; CDR3aa: CSVGGRGPSYEQYF; CDR3nt: TGCAGCGTTGGAGGCAGGGGGCCTAGTTACGAGCAGTACTTC
v_gene: TRBV18; d_gene: -; j_gene: TRBJ2-5; abundance: -; CDR3aa: CASSPFGLGETQYF; CDR3nt: TGTGCCAGCTCACCCTTCGGGTTGGGAGAGACCCAGTACTTC
v_gene: TRBV6-1; d_gene: -; j_gene: TRBJ1-2; abundance: -; CDR3aa: CASSEGSPNYGYTF; CDR3nt: TGTGCCAGCAGTGAAGGTAGCCCTAACTATGGCTACACCTTC
v_gene: TRBV5-1; d_gene: -; j_gene: TRBJ2-7; abundance: -; CDR3aa: CASSLVQSYEQYF; CDR3nt: TGCGCCAGCAGCTTGGTACAGAGCTACGAGCAGTACTTC
v_gene: TRBV27; d_gene: -; j_gene: TRBJ1-1; abundance: -; CDR3aa: CASSEVPQRITEAFF; CDR3nt: TGTGCCAGCAGTGAAGTCCCACAGCGGATCACTGAAGCTTTCTTT
v_gene: TRBV5-8; d_gene: -; j_gene: TRBJ2-7; abundance: -; CDR3aa: CASSLVAYEQYF; CDR3nt: TGTGCCAGCAGCTTGGTCGCCTACGAGCAGTACTTC
v_gene: TRBV18; d_gene: TRBD1; j_gene: TRBJ1-1; abundance: -; CDR3aa: CASSLRTGGTEAFF; CDR3nt: TGTGCCAGCTCACTGCGGACAGGGGGAACTGAAGCTTTCTTT
v_gene: TRBV19; d_gene: TRBD1; j_gene: TRBJ1-1; abundance: once; CDR3aa: CATGDRLNTEAFF; CDR3nt: TGTGCCACCGGGGACAGGTTGAACACTGAAGCTTTCTTT
v_gene: TRBV28; d_gene: -; j_gene: TRBJ1-2; abundance: -; CDR3aa: CASRPGGSFGYTF; CDR3nt: TGTGCCAGCCGTCCCGGGGGTTCGTTTGGCTACACCTTC
v_gene: TRBV7-2; d_gene: -; j_gene: TRBJ2-4; abundance: -; CDR3aa: CASSLDTGFFVDIQYF; CDR3nt: TGTGCCAGCAGCTTAGATACCGGGTTTTTTGTTGACATTCAGTACTTC
v_gene: TRBV7-9; d_gene: -; j_gene: TRBJ1-4; abundance: -; CDR3aa: CASSIGQQSNEKLFF; CDR3nt: TGTGCCAGCAGCATCGGACAGCAATCTAATGAAAAACTGTTTTTT
v_gene: TRBV5-4; d_gene: -; j_gene: TRBJ2-2; abundance: -; CDR3aa: CASSSSGTATGELFF; CDR3nt: TGTGCCAGCAGCAGCTCCGGGACCGCCACCGGGGAGCTGTTTTTT
v_gene: TRBV6-5; d_gene: -; j_gene: TRBJ1-3; abundance: -; CDR3aa: CASRRTVDSGNTIYF; CDR3nt: TGTGCCAGCAGACGGACAGTGGACTCTGGAAACACCATATATTTT
v_gene: TRBV10-3; d_gene: TRBD2; j_gene: TRBJ2-5; abundance: -; CDR3aa: CAISESPSGGQETQYF; CDR3nt: TGTGCCATCAGTGAGTCCCCTAGCGGGGGGCAAGAGACCCAGTACTTC
v_gene: TRBV7-9; d_gene: -; j_gene: TRBJ2-3; abundance: -; CDR3aa: CASSFIADTQYF; CDR3nt: TGTGCCAGCAGCTTTATCGCAGATACGCAGTATTTT
v_gene: TRBV7-9; d_gene: -; j_gene: TRBJ1-2; abundance: -; CDR3aa: CASSRGRVNYGYTF; CDR3nt: TGTGCCAGCAGTAGGGGCAGAGTAAACTATGGCTACACCTTC
v_gene: TRBV3-1/TRBV3-2; d_gene: -; j_gene: TRBJ1-2; abundance: -; CDR3aa: CASSSQGLKLSSMVGYTF; CDR3nt: TGTGCCAGCAGCTCTCAGGGTCTTAAATTATCCAGTATGGTCGGCTACACCTTC
v_gene: TRBV13; d_gene: -; j_gene: TRBJ1-5; abundance: -; CDR3aa: CASSTQNQPQHF; CDR3nt: TGTGCCAGCAGCACCCAAAATCAGCCCCAGCATTTT
v_gene: TRBV16; d_gene: -; j_gene: TRBJ2-3; abundance: -; CDR3aa: CASSMAYNTDTQYF; CDR3nt: TGTGCCAGCAGCATGGCTTACAACACAGATACGCAGTATTTT
v_gene: TRBV4-1; d_gene: TRBD1; j_gene: TRBJ1-2; abundance: once; CDR3aa: CASSQAPGQGGYGYTF; CDR3nt: TGCGCCAGCAGCCAGGCGCCGGGACAGGGAGGCTATGGCTACACCTTC
v_gene: TRBV9; d_gene: TRBD1; j_gene: TRBJ2-2; abundance: few; CDR3aa: CASSVAEQGANTGELFF; CDR3nt: TGTGCCAGCAGCGTAGCTGAACAGGGGGCGAACACCGGGGAGCTGTTTTTT
v_gene: TRBV5-1; d_gene: -; j_gene: TRBJ2-2; abundance: -; CDR3aa: CASSLWQGGTGELFF; CDR3nt: TGCGCCAGCAGCTTGTGGCAGGGGGGCACCGGGGAGCTGTTTTTT
v_gene: TRBV19; d_gene: TRBD1; j_gene: TRBJ1-2; abundance: -; CDR3aa: CASSIGLTGLNYGYTF; CDR3nt: TGTGCCAGTAGTATAGGTTTGACAGGGTTGAACTATGGCTACACCTTC
v_gene: TRBV5-1; d_gene: -; j_gene: TRBJ2-2; abundance: once; CDR3aa: CASSAKPGELFF; CDR3nt: TGCGCCAGCAGCGCGAAGCCCGGGGAGCTGTTTTTT
v_gene: TRBV18; d_gene: -; j_gene: TRBJ1-1; abundance: once; CDR3aa: CASSPSGLRTEAFF; CDR3nt: TGTGCCAGCTCACCATCGGGGTTGAGGACTGAAGCTTTCTTT
v_gene: TRBV3-1/TRBV3-2; d_gene: -; j_gene: TRBJ1-3; abundance: once; CDR3aa: CASSQDLGAAGNTIYF; CDR3nt: TGTGCCAGCAGCCAAGATCTTGGGGCGGCCGGAAACACCATATATTTT
v_gene: TRBV20-1; d_gene: -; j_gene: TRBJ1-1; abundance: -; CDR3aa: CSVTRGLEAFF; CDR3nt: TGCAGTGTCACAAGGGGTTTGGAAGCTTTCTTT
v_gene: TRBV5-4; d_gene: -; j_gene: TRBJ2-2; abundance: -; CDR3aa: CASTTGTLNTGELFF; CDR3nt: TGTGCCAGCACTACAGGGACACTTAACACCGGGGAGCTGTTTTTT